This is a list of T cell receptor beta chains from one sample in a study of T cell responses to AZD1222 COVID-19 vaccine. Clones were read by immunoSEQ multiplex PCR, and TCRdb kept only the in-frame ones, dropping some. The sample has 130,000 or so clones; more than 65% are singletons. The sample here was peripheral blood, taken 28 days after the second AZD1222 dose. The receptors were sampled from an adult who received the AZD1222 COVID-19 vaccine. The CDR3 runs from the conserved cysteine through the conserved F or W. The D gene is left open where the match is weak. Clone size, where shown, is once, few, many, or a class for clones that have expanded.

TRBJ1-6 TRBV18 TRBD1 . TGTGCCAGCTCGATATCCGGGACAGGCACCAATTCACCCCTCCACTTT CASSISGTGTNSPLHF
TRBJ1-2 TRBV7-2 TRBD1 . TGTGCCAGCAGCCCCGACAGGGCGGTAGGCTACACCTTC CASSPDRAVGYTF
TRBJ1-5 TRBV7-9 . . TGTGCCAGCAGCTTAGGGTTAAATCAGCCCCAGCATTTT CASSLGLNQPQHF
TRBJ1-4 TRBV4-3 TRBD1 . TGCGCCAGCAGCCAAGCCGGGACAGGGATTACCTCCGGTGAAAAACTGTTTTTT CASSQAGTGITSGEKLFF
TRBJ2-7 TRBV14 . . TGTGCCAGCAGCCCAACTCGGGCAGGACCTTCCTACGAGCAGTACTTC CASSPTRAGPSYEQYF
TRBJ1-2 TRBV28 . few TGTGCCAGCAGGCCTCGGACCGAGGGTGGCTACACCTTC CASRPRTEGGYTF
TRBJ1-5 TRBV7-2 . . TGTGCCAGCAGCTTACCGGGGGGCGGTTGGCCCCAGCATTTT CASSLPGGGWPQHF
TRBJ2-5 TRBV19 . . TGTGCCAGTGGAGGGGGCGGGGTGTACGAGACCCAGTACTTC CASGGGGVYETQYF
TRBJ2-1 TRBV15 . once TGTGCCACCAGCAGAGATCTTGGGCCGAGCAATGAGCAGTTCTTC CATSRDLGPSNEQFF
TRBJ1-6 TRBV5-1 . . TGCGCCAGCAGCTGGTCGGGGGAAGAGAATTCACCCCTCCACTTT CASSWSGEENSPLHF
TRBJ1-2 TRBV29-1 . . TGCAGCGTCCAGGGGTTCTATGGCTACACCTTC CSVQGFYGYTF
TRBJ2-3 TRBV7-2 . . TGTGCCAGCAGCTTAGTGAACAGGGACTCAGATACGCAGTATTTT CASSLVNRDSDTQYF
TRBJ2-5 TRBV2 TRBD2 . TGTGCCAGCAGTGATCTGCGGGGGGCTCCAGAGACCCAGTACTTC CASSDLRGAPETQYF
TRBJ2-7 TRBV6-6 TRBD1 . TGTGCCAGCAGTTACAAAGGGACAGATGCCTACGAGCAGTACTTC CASSYKGTDAYEQYF
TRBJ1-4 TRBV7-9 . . TGTGCCAGCAGCTTAGTCGCCGGGGCTAATGAAAAACTGTTTTTT CASSLVAGANEKLFF
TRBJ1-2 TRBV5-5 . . TGTGCCAGCAGCTTGGTAGGGGACGCTAACTATGGCTACACCTTC CASSLVGDANYGYTF